This is a list of T cell receptor beta chains from one sample in a study of blood T cells in healthy people across ages. Via MiXCR, TCRdb re-called the 5' RACE reads, giving one row per CDR3 protein. The sample lists about 1.1 million distinct CDR3 sequences; under 40% were seen once. The source material was blood. The receptors derive from a man between 18 and 29 years old in good health. Both conserved end residues are part of each CDR3. D genes are given only for firm matches. Size is omitted from some rows. Given values are once, few, many or a class for expanded clones.

V	size	J	D	CDR3	DNA
TRBV10-3	.	TRBJ2-5	.	CAISAVKGTQETQYF	TGTGCCATCAGTGCGGTGAAGGGAACCCAAGAGACCCAGTACTTC
TRBV20-1	.	TRBJ1-5	.	CSAREVEAFSNQPQHF	TGCAGTGCTAGGGAAGTCGAGGCTTTCAGCAATCAGCCCCAGCATTTT
TRBV6-2/TRBV6-3	.	TRBJ1-1	.	CASSSTVSMNTEAFF	TGTGCCAGCAGTTCGACCGTGTCCATGAACACTGAAGCTTTCTTT
TRBV14	.	TRBJ2-7	TRBD1	CASSPTGFGYNEQYF	TGTGCCAGCAGCCCGACAGGGTTTGGCTACAATGAGCAGTACTTC
TRBV27	.	TRBJ2-7	.	CASSPTGTYYEQYF	TGTGCCAGCAGTCCGACAGGAACTTACTACGAGCAGTACTTC
TRBV7-8	once	TRBJ2-2	TRBD2	CASITLASGGRRRSVGELFF	TGTGCCAGCATCACCCTGGCTAGCGGGGGGCGGAGACGTTCTGTCGGGGAGCTGTTTTTT
TRBV7-9	.	TRBJ2-1	TRBD1	CASSATGGSNEQFF	TGTGCCAGCAGCGCTACAGGGGGCAGCAATGAGCAGTTCTTC
TRBV12-3/TRBV12-4	.	TRBJ2-1	TRBD1	CASRLSGTGVFF	TGTGCCAGCAGATTAAGCGGGACAGGGGTGTTCTTC
TRBV5-1	.	TRBJ1-2	TRBD1	CASSEQGGLNGYTF	TGCGCCAGCAGCGAGCAGGGGGGCTTGAATGGCTACACCTTC
TRBV5-4	few	TRBJ2-3	.	CASSLFVDTDTQYF	TGTGCCAGCAGCTTGTTCGTTGACACAGATACGCAGTATTTT
TRBV28	.	TRBJ2-3	.	CASSLNRASTDTQYF	TGTGCCAGCAGTTTAAACAGAGCCAGCACAGATACGCAGTATTTT
TRBV12-3/TRBV12-4	.	TRBJ1-6	.	CASRQGTLLNSPLHF	TGTGCCAGCAGACAGGGAACCCTCCTTAATTCACCCCTCCACTTT
TRBV6-5	.	TRBJ1-2	.	CASTAGTPNYGYTF	TGTGCCAGCACCGCCGGGACACCCAACTATGGCTACACCTTC
TRBV6-4	few	TRBJ2-3	.	CASSDSMGSGGTDTQYF	TGTGCCAGCAGTGACTCGATGGGGAGTGGGGGCACAGATACGCAGTATTTT
TRBV13	.	TRBJ2-1	TRBD1	CASSALNYGTAPYNEQFF	TGTGCCAGCAGCGCCCTAAACTACGGGACAGCCCCCTACAATGAGCAGTTCTTC
TRBV6-2/TRBV6-3	.	TRBJ2-7	.	CASILSAGPTRYEQYF	TGTGCCAGCATTCTTTCGGCCGGCCCCACACGCTACGAGCAGTACTTC
TRBV12-3/TRBV12-4	.	TRBJ1-2	.	CASGGRGRGNGYTF	TGTGCCAGCGGGGGGCGGGGGCGCGGTAATGGCTACACCTTC
TRBV4-3	.	TRBJ1-2	.	CASSQDVGGGYTF	TGCGCCAGCAGCCAAGATGTTGGGGGCGGCTACACCTTC
TRBV20-1	.	TRBJ2-7	TRBD2	CSAQTSGSSYNEQYF	TGCAGCGCTCAAACTAGCGGTAGCTCCTACAATGAGCAGTACTTC
TRBV12-3/TRBV12-4	.	TRBJ2-3	.	CASTRTGFTDTQYF	TGTGCCAGCACCCGGACTGGATTTACAGATACGCAGTATTTT
TRBV7-2	.	TRBJ2-7	.	CASRKDVERSYEQYF	TGTGCCAGCAGGAAGGACGTGGAACGTTCCTACGAGCAGTACTTC
TRBV5-4	few	TRBJ2-1	.	CASSLAAVVYNEQFF	TGTGCCAGCAGCTTGGCCGCGGTTGTCTACAATGAGCAGTTCTTC
TRBV4-1	few	TRBJ2-1	.	CASSNRQEVTNEQFF	TGCGCCAGCAGCAACAGACAGGAGGTAACAAATGAGCAGTTCTTC
TRBV4-2	few	TRBJ1-1	TRBD1	CASSQVRQGVNTEAFF	TGTGCCAGCAGCCAAGTGAGACAGGGGGTCAACACTGAAGCTTTCTTT
TRBV4-3	.	TRBJ1-2	.	CASSQTGGRNYGYTF	TGCGCCAGCAGCCAAACGGGGGGCAGAAACTATGGCTACACCTTC
TRBV20-1	.	TRBJ1-4	.	CSARAGLGGKNEKLFF	TGCAGTGCTAGAGCGGGTCTCGGTGGGAAAAATGAAAAACTGTTTTTT
TRBV20-1	.	TRBJ1-4	TRBD1	CSAGPGQAVLREKLFF	TGCAGTGCCGGACCCGGACAGGCAGTTCTGCGGGAAAAACTGTTTTTT
TRBV29-1	few	TRBJ1-1	.	CSVEVRSMNTEAFF	TGCAGCGTTGAAGTCCGATCCATGAACACTGAAGCTTTCTTT
TRBV9	.	TRBJ2-3	TRBD1	CASSGGQGDTQYF	TGTGCCAGCAGCGGGGGACAGGGAGATACGCAGTATTTT
TRBV7-2	.	TRBJ2-4	.	CASSQTGGNLAKSIQYF	TGTGCCAGCAGCCAAACCGGAGGGAATCTAGCCAAAAGCATTCAGTACTTC
TRBV7-9	.	TRBJ1-1	.	CAMQREDTEAFF	TGTGCCATGCAGAGGGAGGATACTGAAGCTTTCTTT
TRBV7-2	few	TRBJ1-2	.	CASSLAWINYGYTF	TGTGCCAGCAGCTTAGCGTGGATAAACTATGGCTACACCTTC
TRBV27	.	TRBJ2-1	TRBD2	CASSLSGTSGFYNEQFF	TGTGCCAGCAGTTTATCGGGGACTAGCGGGTTTTACAATGAGCAGTTCTTC
TRBV12-3/TRBV12-4	many	TRBJ2-1	.	CASSFPGLMGRSNNEQFF	TGTGCCAGCAGTTTTCCCGGTTTAATGGGACGTTCGAACAATGAGCAGTTCTTC
TRBV7-2	.	TRBJ2-2	TRBD1	CASSLGQAFTGELFF	TGTGCCAGCAGCTTGGGACAGGCCTTCACCGGGGAGCTGTTTTTT
TRBV20-1	.	TRBJ1-6	TRBD1	CSATETGGRSPLHF	TGCAGTGCTACCGAGACAGGGGGAAGATCACCCCTCCACTTT
TRBV29-1	many	TRBJ2-3	.	CSVEGGTDTQYF	TGCAGCGTTGAGGGGGGAACAGATACGCAGTATTTT
TRBV20-1	.	TRBJ2-7	.	CSARDSPDGIYEQYF	TGCAGTGCTAGAGATTCTCCCGACGGGATCTACGAGCAGTACTTC
TRBV19	.	TRBJ1-1	.	CASSTQGRGTEAFF	TGTGCCAGTAGTACTCAAGGACGGGGCACTGAAGCTTTCTTT
TRBV4-3	.	TRBJ1-1	.	CASSRRHLYTEAFF	TGCGCCAGCAGCCGTAGACACCTCTACACTGAAGCTTTCTTT
TRBV2	.	TRBJ1-5	.	CASSTDSSNQPQHF	TGTGCCAGCAGTACCGACAGCTCCAATCAGCCCCAGCATTTT
TRBV29-1	few	TRBJ1-1	.	CSVDRMNTEAFF	TGCAGCGTTGATAGGATGAACACTGAAGCTTTCTTT
TRBV10-3	.	TRBJ1-1	.	CAISDGSSSAFF	TGTGCCATCAGTGATGGCAGTTCTTCAGCTTTCTTT
TRBV6-6	.	TRBJ1-2	TRBD1	CASNPVGTGAVWYGYTF	TGTGCCAGCAACCCAGTAGGGACAGGGGCCGTTTGGTATGGCTACACCTTC
TRBV15	.	TRBJ1-3	.	CATSGNPGNTIYF	TGTGCCACCAGCGGAAATCCCGGAAACACCATATATTTT
TRBV3-1	.	TRBJ2-5	.	CASSQAVQETQYF	TGCGCCAGCAGCCAAGCAGTCCAAGAGACCCAGTACTTC
TRBV29-1	.	TRBJ1-1	.	CSVGGTLRNTEAFF	TGCAGCGTTGGGGGGACCCTACGTAACACTGAAGCTTTCTTT
TRBV7-6	.	TRBJ2-1	.	CASSRTSTGDEQFF	TGTGCCAGCAGCAGAACTAGCACAGGAGATGAGCAGTTCTTC
TRBV12-3/TRBV12-4	.	TRBJ2-5	.	CASSLSGIAYNEQYF	TGTGCCAGCAGTTTGTCTGGAATTGCCTACAATGAGCAGTACTTC
TRBV19	.	TRBJ2-1	TRBD1	CASRPAGTDSYNEQFF	TGTGCCAGTAGGCCTGCCGGGACAGACTCCTACAATGAGCAGTTCTTC
TRBV7-2	.	TRBJ1-2	.	CASSARESYGYTF	TGTGCCAGCAGCGCCCGGGAGAGCTATGGCTACACCTTC
TRBV6-2/TRBV6-3	.	TRBJ1-1	.	CASTRTDTLNTEAFF	TGTGCCAGCACTCGAACAGATACTTTGAACACTGAAGCTTTCTTT
TRBV5-1	.	TRBJ2-2	.	CASSVQGNAGELFF	TGCGCCAGCAGCGTTCAGGGGAACGCCGGGGAGCTGTTTTTT